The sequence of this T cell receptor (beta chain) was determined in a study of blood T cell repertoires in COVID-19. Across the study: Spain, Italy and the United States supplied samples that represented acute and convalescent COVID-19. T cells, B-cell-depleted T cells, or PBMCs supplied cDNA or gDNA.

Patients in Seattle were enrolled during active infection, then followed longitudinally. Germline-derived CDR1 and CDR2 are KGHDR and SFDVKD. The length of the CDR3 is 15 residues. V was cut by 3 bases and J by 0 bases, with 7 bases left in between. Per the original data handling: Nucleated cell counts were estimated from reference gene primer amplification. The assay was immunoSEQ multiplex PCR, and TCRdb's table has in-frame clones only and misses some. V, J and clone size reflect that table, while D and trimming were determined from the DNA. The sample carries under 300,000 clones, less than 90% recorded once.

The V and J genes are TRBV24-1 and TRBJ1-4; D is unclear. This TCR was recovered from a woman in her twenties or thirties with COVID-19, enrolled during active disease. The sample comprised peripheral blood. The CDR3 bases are TGTGCCACCAGTGATGCAGAGGCAACTAATGAAAAACTGTTTTTT. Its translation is CATSDAEATNEKLFF.